This note documents a single T cell receptor (beta chain) sequence. Methods used by the authors: Amplifying reference gene primers gave estimates of nucleated cell counts. Sequencing was performed with immunoSEQ multiplex PCR; in TCRdb, only in-frame clones are kept and a portion is missing. V and J calls and clone size are as listed in that table; D and trimming were resolved from the DNA. The table shows about 87,000 clones, with about 83% occurring only once. The CDR3 contains 18 residues. The ends were cut back, 0 bases at V and 0 bases at J, with 16 bases in the middle. CDR1 and CDR2 (germline): WNHNN, SYGVQD (reference sequence). These data belong to a study of blood T cell repertoires in COVID-19. Overall study: T cells, B-cell-depleted T cells, or PBMCs provided the cDNA or gDNA that served as material.

This sequence was found in a woman in her seventies with acute or convalescent COVID-19. Sequencing was performed on peripheral blood. The chain is built from TRBV10-1 and TRBJ2-3; TRBD2 is a possible D gene (6 bases). CDR3 amino acids: CASSESLSGGASTDTQYF. CDR3 coding DNA: TGCGCCAGCAGTGAGTCGCTATCCGGGGGTGCTAGCACAGATACGCAGTATTTT.